The clone carrying this TCR beta chain was found a few times. Antigen: not known. One entry per CDR3 protein, called by TCRdb with MiXCR from the RT-PCR reads. Of about 540,000 distinct CDR3 sequences listed, approximately 20% were seen once; the top ten hold approximately 3%. This sample was taken from a study of response to subunit inactivated influenza vaccine. Notes on the study in general: The authors offered the suggestion that each seasonal influenza vaccination recruits few new T cells.

The same sample was also studied in work on T cells expressing NK-cell markers. From that study: Generation of TCR beta cDNA was performed by 5'RACE template switching incorporating UMIs. In several experiments, sorting was restricted to alpha-beta TCR T cells by an anti-gamma-delta TCR antibody. The study found dominant NKG2C+ clonotypes at roughly 1.0-7.5% of CD8+ T cells in six donors.

The sequenced sample was CD4+ T cells sorted from PBMCs, obtained 11 to 12 days after vaccination. The receptor's source is a man aged 45-60 years who received an inactivated influenza vaccine.

CDR3: CASKQGGAHGYTF. The DNA for the CDR3 is TGTGCCAGCAAACAAGGGGGCGCTCATGGCTACACCTTC. This chain links TRBV27 with TRBJ1-2; 7 bases agree with TRBD1. Germline assignment: CDR1 MNHEY and CDR2 SMNVEV (reference sequence). This CDR3 contains 13 residues. Unmatched junction bases numbered 8, after V lost 7 bases and J lost 6 bases.